This T cell receptor (beta chain) was observed in a study of human T cells and chemical hapten exposure. Study-wide context: Upper back patch tests used 0.01% DPC, scored after 6 days.

Library preparation tagged each individual cDNA molecule with a unique molecular identifier. TCRdb analysed the RACE reads with MiXCR anew, one entry per CDR3 protein. The table has 55,000 to 85,000 distinct CDR3 sequences, 7.5% to 10% seen once; the top ten hold 3.3%. This CDR3 contains 14 residues. Germline assignment: CDR1 SGHVS and CDR2 FNYEAQ. The V gene lost 5 bases and the J gene lost 2 bases, with 10 bases spanning the gap. The time point denotes: patch test 1, 2 weeks after DPC sensitization. Treatment defined: therapeutic diphenylcyclopropenone sensitization with weekly scalp DPC. Donation of samples came from alopecia patients who were 18 to 70 years old and suitable for DPC. Many counts were recorded for this clonotype.

This clonotype originated in a middle-aged woman with alopecia areata. Some clones in this sample may be carry-over from other donors' samples. The J gene is TRBJ1-5, the V gene TRBV7-6; a weak D match, TRBD1 (5 bases). The specimen was whole blood, collected in connection with sensitization to the hapten diphenylcyclopropenone (DPC). Here the CDR3 reads CASSKGSGNQPQHF. Here the CDR3 DNA reads TGTGCCAGCAGCAAGGGGTCTGGCAATCAGCCCCAGCATTTT.